A selection of T cell receptor beta chains follows, all from one sample in a study of shared clonotypes between healthy human individuals. The method was immunoSEQ multiplex PCR; TCRdb's version includes in-frame clones alone and lacks a portion of them. The sample has 2 million to 2.5 million clones, over 85% seen once. What was sequenced was naive CD4+ T cells from PBMCs. Receptor source: a man aged 18 to 29 in good health. Some clones in this sample may be carry-over from other donors' samples. Each CDR3 is given with its conserved first and last residue. The order of the fields is J gene, D gene, clone size, V gene, CDR3 DNA, CDR3 protein. D genes are given only for firm matches. Some rows mark clone size as missing; the rest say once, few, many or name a class of expanded clone.

>TRBJ1-2|NA|NA|TRBV28
TGTGCCAGCAGTCCCAGGGAGGGAATCTATGGCTACACCTTC
CASSPREGIYGYTF
>TRBJ1-2|NA|NA|TRBV2
TGTGCCAGCGTCGAACCTTGGAGGGCTGGGTATGGCTACACCTTC
CASVEPWRAGYGYTF
>TRBJ1-1|TRBD1|NA|TRBV2
TGTGCCAGCAGGGCTCAGACAGGGATGAACACTGAAGCTTTCTTT
CASRAQTGMNTEAFF
>TRBJ2-5|NA|NA|TRBV7-3
TGTGCCAGCAGCTTAACCGGGACGTCTTGGGAGACCCAGTACTTC
CASSLTGTSWETQYF
>TRBJ1-2|TRBD1|NA|TRBV5-1
TGCGCCAGCAGCTCGACAGGACAGGGCGGCTATGGCTACACCTTC
CASSSTGQGGYGYTF
>TRBJ2-3|NA|NA|TRBV9
TGTGCCAGCAGCCCCCCCGCAGATACGCAGTATTTT
CASSPPADTQYF
>TRBJ2-7|TRBD2|NA|TRBV18
TGTGCCAGCTCACTACTTGGACTAGTTAACGAGCAGTACTTC
CASSLLGLVNEQYF
>TRBJ1-4|NA|NA|TRBV5-1
TGCGCCAGCAGCTTTGGGACGGATAATGAAAAACTGTTTTTT
CASSFGTDNEKLFF
>TRBJ1-2|NA|NA|TRBV7-2
TGTGCCAGCAGCTTAAGAGGACAGTTTTCTAACTATGGCTACACCTTC
CASSLRGQFSNYGYTF
>TRBJ2-1|TRBD2|NA|TRBV7-7
TGTGCCAGCAGCAAGGGACTAGCGGGAGTTGAGCAGTTCTTC
CASSKGLAGVEQFF
>TRBJ1-4|NA|NA|TRBV5-4
TGTGCCAGCAGCTTGGCCGCGGTACGAGAAAAACTGTTTTTT
CASSLAAVREKLFF
>TRBJ2-5|TRBD1|NA|TRBV2
TGTGCCAGCACGAGGGACAGAGAAGAGACCCAGTACTTC
CASTRDREETQYF
>TRBJ2-7|NA|NA|TRBV11-2
TGTGCCAGCAGCCCCCTGCAGGGGACCCGCGAGCAGTACTTC
CASSPLQGTREQYF
>TRBJ2-3|NA|NA|TRBV5-1
TGCGCCAGCAGCTTCGGGACAACCGCAGATACGCAGTATTTT
CASSFGTTADTQYF
>TRBJ1-5|TRBD1|NA|TRBV9
TGTGCCAGCAGCCCTGGACAGGGATATTATAGCAATCAGCCCCAGCATTTT
CASSPGQGYYSNQPQHF
>TRBJ2-2|NA|NA|TRBV27
TGTGCCAGCAGTTTAGGCACCCCCCGGTTCGGGTCGGACGGGGAGCTGTTTTTT
CASSLGTPRFGSDGELFF
>TRBJ2-5|NA|NA|TRBV28
TGTGCCTCCCACCGAGGGATATACGAGACCCAGTACTTC
CASHRGIYETQYF
>TRBJ2-5|TRBD1|NA|TRBV7-9
TGTGCCAGCAGCCCGGACAGGGGAGCGGGGGAGACCCAGTACTTC
CASSPDRGAGETQYF
>TRBJ1-1|NA|NA|TRBV19
TGTGCCAGCACTCACCCGGGGGGGCCAACTGAAGCTTTCTTT
CASTHPGGPTEAFF
>TRBJ1-1|NA|NA|TRBV11-2
TGTGCCAGCAGCTCACGAGGCGGGAACACTGAAGCTTTCTTT
CASSSRGGNTEAFF
>TRBJ2-3|NA|NA|TRBV7-3
TGTGCCAGCAGCTTAGGGCAGGGCGCAGATACGCAGTATTTT
CASSLGQGADTQYF
>TRBJ2-7|TRBD2|once|TRBV13
TGTGCCAGCAGCTTATCGGGACTAGATATCTACGAGCAGTACTTC
CASSLSGLDIYEQYF
>TRBJ2-1|TRBD2|once|TRBV19
TGTGCCAGTAGTCCCGTAGGGGAGGGTAGTGACAATGAGCAGTTCTTC
CASSPVGEGSDNEQFF
>TRBJ1-3|NA|NA|TRBV15
TGTGCCACCAGCAGAACCCGGGACATGGGAAACACCATATATTTT
CATSRTRDMGNTIYF
>TRBJ1-5|NA|NA|TRBV28
TGTGCCAGCATGGGTTGGGCCAGGGGAGGGAAAGGGCAGCCCCAGCATTTT
CASMGWARGGKGQPQHF
>TRBJ1-4|NA|once|TRBV5-4
TGTGCCAGCAGCCGTAGGGGGACAACTAATGAAAAACTGTTTTTT
CASSRRGTTNEKLFF
>TRBJ2-1|NA|NA|TRBV2
TGTGCCAGCAGTGAGCGACCGACAGGATACCCCTACAATGAGCAGTTCTTC
CASSERPTGYPYNEQFF
>TRBJ2-7|TRBD1|NA|TRBV20-1
TGCAGTGGGACAGGGAACTACGAGCAGTACTTC
CSGTGNYEQYF
>TRBJ2-1|NA|NA|TRBV7-9
TGTGCCAGCAGCTTAGCGCTGGAAATAGAGCAGTTCTTC
CASSLALEIEQFF
>TRBJ2-5|NA|NA|TRBV6-5
TGTGCCAGCAACTTACAGGGTGGCCAAGGGACCCAGTACTTC
CASNLQGGQGTQYF
>TRBJ2-7|TRBD1|NA|TRBV28
TGTGCCAGCAGTTTATCGGGGACAGGGAGCTACGAGCAGTACTTC
CASSLSGTGSYEQYF
>TRBJ2-2|NA|NA|TRBV28
TGTGCGTCGAACCCTTTGAGTGGGCGGGAAAACACCGGGGAGCTGTTTTTT
CASNPLSGRENTGELFF
>TRBJ1-2|NA|NA|TRBV7-2
TGTGCCAGCAGCTTAGATACGGGGGCCGACTATGGCTACACCTTC
CASSLDTGADYGYTF
>TRBJ1-1|NA|NA|TRBV27
TGTGCCAGCAGACCCCTGGGGACGAACACTGAAGCTTTCTTT
CASRPLGTNTEAFF
>TRBJ2-5|TRBD1|NA|TRBV7-2
TGTGCCAGCAGCTTTCAAGGACAGGGGGCAGAGACCCAGTACTTC
CASSFQGQGAETQYF
>TRBJ1-2|TRBD1|NA|TRBV5-1
TGCGCCAGCAGCCCGGGACAGGGGATCTATGGCTACACCTTC
CASSPGQGIYGYTF